Following are 29 T cell receptor beta chains from one sample sequenced in a study of cytomegalovirus exposure and HLA in healthy donors. It was with 60 Vbeta and 13 Jbeta primers that the PCR ran. Assay used: immunoSEQ multiplex PCR; TCRdb lists only in-frame clones, some missing. In the table there are 200,000 to 250,000 clones, about 86% of which are singletons. The specimen sequenced was PBMCs. Receptor source: a woman aged 60-75 years in good health and CMV-seropositive.

This clone was recorded a few times. The chain combines TRBV7-9 with TRBJ2-1, with D tentatively TRBD1 (6 bases). The CDR3 is 12 residues long. V lost 8 bases to trimming and J lost 5 bases, with 10 bases between them. Germline V lookup: CDR1 SEHNR, CDR2 FQNEAQ (reference sequence). In DNA, the CDR3 is TGTGCCAGCGGAGCAGGGGACAATGAGCAGTTCTTC. Protein product: CASGAGDNEQFF.

The CDR3 sequence is CASSVDGGLRQPQHF. The CDR3 nucleotides are TGTGCCAGCAGCGTAGACGGGGGTTTACGTCAGCCCCAGCATTTT. V is TRBV9 and J is TRBJ1-5; perhaps TRBD1 as D (5 bases). The V end was cut by 0 bases, the J end by 6 bases, with 13 bases between. Looked up from germline, CDR1 is SGDLS and CDR2 is YYNGEE. The CDR3 spans 15 residues.

V is TRBV29-1 and J is TRBJ2-3; 7 nucleotides line up with TRBD1. J gave up 2 bases and V 7 bases, and 9 bases lay outside the gene matches. Germline lookup yields CDR1 SQVTM and CDR2 ANQGSEA. There are 14 residues in the CDR3. The CDR3 DNA reads TGCAGCGCGAAAAGACAGGGAGTCACAGATACGCAGTATTTT. It yields the protein CSAKRQGVTDTQYF.

The V call is TRBV2, the J call TRBJ2-5, with D uncertain. The CDR3 consists of 14 residues. Trimming took off 9 bases at V and 4 bases at J, with 18 bases between the two ends. Germline-derived CDR1 and CDR2 are SNHLY and FYNNEI. The CDR3 protein is CASSTPLPPETQYF. The CDR3 nucleotides are TGTGCCAGTTCCACCCCCCTACCCCCAGAGACCCAGTACTTC.

The J gene is TRBJ2-1, the V gene TRBV6-5, with TRBD2 identical over 8 bases. V was pared by 6 bases and J by 2 bases, with 3 bases of the junction left unmatched. The germline gives CDR1 MNHEY, CDR2 SVGAGI. The CDR3 is 14 residues long. As DNA, the CDR3 is TGTGCCAGCAGACCGGGACTAGCCTACAATGAGCAGTTCTTC. Its protein is CASRPGLAYNEQFF.

The V and J genes are TRBV7-9 and TRBJ2-7; 7 nucleotides align to TRBD2. Germline V gene sequence: CDR1 SEHNR, CDR2 FQNEAQ (reference sequence). The CDR3 spans 16 residues. J gave up 7 bases and V 5 bases, and 17 bases lay outside the gene matches. The CDR3 nucleotides read TGTGCCAGCAGCCCCTGGGAGGGAGAAGCCAGCTCGGAGCAGTACTTC. Translating gives CASSPWEGEASSEQYF.

This clone has just a few counts. The chain has TRBV6-5 and TRBJ1-2; no clear D gene. Germline values: CDR1 MNHEY, CDR2 SVGAGI. The CDR3 runs 14 residues. V was trimmed by 4 bases and J by 3 bases, leaving 12 bases between them. The CDR3 is CASSSSVDYYGYTF. The DNA of the CDR3 is TGTGCCAGCAGTTCCAGTGTGGACTACTATGGCTACACCTTC.

This clone was observed a handful of times. The rearrangement uses TRBV5-6 and TRBJ1-4, with TRBD1 identical over 10 bases. The CDR3 spans 16 residues. After removal of 4 bases from V and 5 bases from J, the junction contained 8 bases not matched to a gene. Germline CDR1 reads SGHDT; CDR2 reads YYEEEE. The CDR3, as DNA: TGTGCCAGCAGCCGAGCTCCGGGACAGGGGAATGAAAAACTGTTTTTT. Protein product: CASSRAPGQGNEKLFF.

The chain recombines TRBV6-4 with TRBJ2-3; tentative D call: TRBD2 (6 bases). This CDR3 is 15 amino acids long. Germline assignment: CDR1 MRHNA and CDR2 SNTAGT. V lost 10 bases to trimming and J lost 2 bases, with 19 bases between them. The CDR3 DNA reads TGTGCCATTGGGACTCCGGACGGTAACACAGATACGCAGTATTTT. Amino acids: CAIGTPDGNTDTQYF.

The chain has TRBV14 and TRBJ2-3; possible D gene TRBD2, 6 bases. V lost 0 bases and J 4 bases, leaving 8 bases between the germline ends. Germline V gives CDR1 SGHDN, CDR2 FVKESK. This CDR3 comprises 14 residues. This chain's CDR3 is CASSQELAADTQYF. Written as DNA, the CDR3 is TGTGCCAGCAGCCAAGAGTTAGCGGCAGATACGCAGTATTTT.

The CDR3 protein is CASSSGLAGAYEQYF. CDR3 sequence (DNA): TGTGCCAGCAGCTCCGGACTAGCGGGAGCTTACGAGCAGTACTTC. The chain recombines TRBV7-9 with TRBJ2-7, with 13 positions matching TRBD2. This CDR3 spans 15 amino acids. V lost 4 bases to trimming and J lost 4 bases; unmatched junction nucleotides: 4. Looked up from germline, CDR1 is SEHNR and CDR2 is FQNEAQ (reference sequence).

V usage is TRBV4-2 and J usage is TRBJ1-3; D remains ambiguous. V was shortened by 1 base and J by 6 bases, with 10 bases between the two germline ends. CDR3 length: 14 amino acids. Germline CDR1 and CDR2: LGHNA and YNFKEQ. CDR3 residues: CASSQGEEVNTIYF. CDR3 DNA sequence: TGTGCCAGCAGCCAAGGGGAGGAAGTAAACACCATATATTTT.

The CDR3 DNA is TGTGCCAGCAGCCTCACGGACAGGGCGGATGGCTACACCTTC. This codes for CASSLTDRADGYTF. V gene TRBV11-2 combines with J gene TRBJ1-2; 8 bases agree with TRBD1. This CDR3 region has 14 residues. Germline V CDR1 and CDR2: SGHAT, FQNNGV. V dropped 5 bases and J dropped 6; count of bases not matched to a gene: 8.

V and J are TRBV5-6 and TRBJ2-7, with a tentative D call TRBD1 (6 bases). V was shortened by 4 bases and J by 0 bases, with 14 bases between the two germline ends. Germline-derived CDR1 and CDR2 are SGHDT and YYEEEE. This CDR3 has 15 residues. The CDR3 is CASSPGHLISYEQYF. CDR3 DNA sequence: TGTGCCAGCAGCCCGGGACATCTAATCTCCTACGAGCAGTACTTC.

The chain carries TRBV30 and TRBJ2-3, with D perhaps TRBD1 (5 bases). The germline CDR1 and CDR2 sequences are GTSNPN and SVGIG (reference sequence). V lost 4 bases and J lost 2, with 16 bases in between. The CDR3 contains 15 residues. The CDR3 DNA is TGTGCCTGGAACTTAGGGGTTCGGACCACAGATACGCAGTATTTT. Translated, it gives CAWNLGVRTTDTQYF.

The CDR3 DNA sequence: TGTGCCAGCAGACGCGCCCAGGGGCCGACCCAGTACTTC. Its protein product is CASRRAQGPTQYF. The V and J genes are TRBV5-6 and TRBJ2-5; a weak D match, TRBD1 (6 bases). Germline assignment: CDR1 SGHDT and CDR2 YYEEEE. The CDR3 is made up of 13 amino acids. V shed 5 bases and J shed 7 bases, with 15 bases lying between them.

The chain employs TRBV7-9 and TRBJ1-2; D is perhaps TRBD1 (6 bases). Trimming shortened V by 2 bases and J by 1 base, and 20 bases separated the two germline ends. This CDR3 has 18 residues. Germline loops: CDR1 SEHNR, CDR2 FQNEAQ (reference sequence). The CDR3: CASSLRSSGGEGNYGYTF. For the CDR3, the DNA is TGTGCCAGCAGCTTACGGTCTTCGGGGGGCGAGGGTAACTATGGCTACACCTTC. Full variable domain (outside the CDR3, taken from reference TRBV7-9 and TRBJ1-2): DTGVSQNPRHKITKRGQNVTFRCDPISEHNRLYWYRQTLGQGPEFLTYFQNEAQLEKSRLLSDRFSAERPKGSFSTLEIQRTEQGDSAMYLCASSLRSSGGEGNYGYTFGSGTRLTVV.

This chain uses TRBV10-3 with TRBJ2-3; 14 nucleotides match TRBD2. Germline V CDR1 and CDR2: ENHRY, SYGVKD. The CDR3 is 17 amino acids. V dropped 8 bases and J dropped 1; count of bases not matched to a gene: 8. DNA of the CDR3: TGTGCCATCTCGGGACTAGCGGGAGAAGTGGGCACAGATACGCAGTATTTT. It specifies CAISGLAGEVGTDTQYF.

As concerns this clone: Additional DNA sequences in this sample encode the identical CDR3. The rearrangement links TRBV6-5 to TRBJ2-3, with 9 positions matching TRBD2. The CDR3 is 14 residues long. J gave up 0 bases and V 6 bases, and 1 base lay outside the gene matches. CDR1 and CDR2 from the germline V gene are MNHEY and SVGAGI. The CDR3 loop reads CASSTSGSTDTQYF. CDR3 nucleotide sequence: TGTGCCAGCAGCACTAGCGGGAGCACAGATACGCAGTATTTT.

In this sample, this clone turned up once. V gene TRBV7-3 combines with J gene TRBJ2-1; D possibly corresponds to TRBD2 (7 bases). Per the germline V gene, CDR1 is SGHTA and CDR2 is FQGTGA. The ends were cut back, 5 bases at V and 9 bases at J, with 23 bases in the middle. CDR3 length: 16 amino acids. CDR3 in DNA: TGTGCCAGCAGCCCCTCCGGACTAGGGGGTTTTAGTGAGCAGTTCTTC. It encodes CASSPSGLGGFSEQFF. Complete variable domain (other parts from reference TRBV7-3 and TRBJ2-1): GAGVSQTPSNKVTEKGKYVELRCDPISGHTALYWYRQSLGQGPEFLIYFQGTGAADDSGLPNDRFFAVRPEGSVSTLKIQRTERGDSAVYLCASSPSGLGGFSEQFFGPGTRLTVL.

This clone occurred once. This rearrangement joins TRBV9 to TRBJ2-5, with 10 bases matching TRBD2. The CDR3 sequence is 18 residues long. Germline V gene sequence: CDR1 SGDLS, CDR2 YYNGEE. The ends lost 3 bases at V and 4 bases at J; junction bases unmatched: 15. Here the CDR3 DNA reads TGTGCCAGCAGCGCCGGGGTGTCTAGCGGGAGAAGTGGAGAGACCCAGTACTTC. Its translation is CASSAGVSSGRSGETQYF.

This chain connects TRBV5-1 to TRBJ2-5, with 11 bases identical to TRBD1. The length of the CDR3 is 15 residues. Germline CDR1 reads SGHRS; CDR2 reads YFSETQ. Germline trimming cut 4 bases from V and 5 bases from J; bases unmatched to any gene: 7. CDR3 nucleotides: TGCGCCAGCAGCCCGGACAGGGGGCCTGGGGAGACCCAGTACTTC. It specifies CASSPDRGPGETQYF.

On this clone: The sample has other DNA sequences that encode this CDR3 too. V gene TRBV13 combines with J gene TRBJ2-1; tentative D call: TRBD1 (5 bases). Germline CDR1 is PRHDT and CDR2 is FYEKMQ (reference sequence). The CDR3 is 16 residues long. V lost 5 bases, J lost 5 bases, and 19 bases lay in between. CDR3: CASSHRSPRVNNEQFF. CDR3 DNA sequence: TGTGCCAGCAGCCACAGGTCACCCCGGGTTAACAATGAGCAGTTCTTC.

J is TRBJ1-1 and V is TRBV5-4; perhaps TRBD1 as D (6 bases). The CDR3 is 14 residues long. CDR1 and CDR2 (germline): SGHNT, YYREEE (reference sequence). V was shortened by 4 bases and J by 1 base, with 11 bases between the two germline ends. The CDR3 loop reads CASSPTGRNTEAFF. The CDR3 DNA follows: TGTGCCAGCAGCCCGACAGGTAGGAACACTGAAGCTTTCTTT. The full variable domain, with the rest looked up from reference TRBV5-4 and TRBJ1-1, is ETGVTQSPTHLIKTRGQQVTLRCSSQSGHNTVSWYQQALGQGPQFIFQYYREEENGRGNFPPRFSGLQFPNYSSELNVNALELDDSALYLCASSPTGRNTEAFFGQGTRLTVV.

V gene TRBV10-1 combines with J gene TRBJ2-7, with TRBD1 as a possible D gene (5 bases). The CDR3 has 16 residues. V was shortened by 1 base and J by 3 bases, with 16 bases between the two germline ends. CDR1 is WNHNN, CDR2 SYGVQD, per germline (reference sequence). The CDR3 DNA reads TGCGCCAGCAGTGAGTTGGGCCAGGGCATAAGCTACGAGCAGTACTTC. It encodes CASSELGQGISYEQYF.

V is TRBV19 and J is TRBJ2-1; D may be TRBD1 (6 bases). The length of the CDR3 is 16 residues. V shed 7 bases and J shed 7 bases, with 23 bases lying between them. Germline assignment: CDR1 LNHDA and CDR2 SQIVND (reference sequence). The CDR3 sequence: CASTNGSRGKGNEQFF. Written as DNA, the CDR3 is TGTGCCAGTACCAACGGCTCCAGGGGAAAGGGAAATGAGCAGTTCTTC.

The rearrangement links TRBV21-1 to TRBJ1-5; TRBD1 reflects the table's D call only, with no check against the DNA. TRBV21-1 is a recognized pseudogene. The CDR3 runs to 16 residues. In DNA form, the CDR3 reads TGTGCCAGCAGCTACCTTGGACAGGGCCACGATCAGCCCCAGCATTTT. It translates to CASSYLGQGHDQPQHF.

This sequence joins TRBV19 and TRBJ1-1; D possibly corresponds to TRBD1 (5 bases). CDR1 is LNHDA, CDR2 SQIVND, per germline (reference sequence). Trimming pared 6 bases from V and 4 bases from J, leaving 27 bases between. CDR3 length equals 18 residues. The CDR3 region is CASSPPQGSLPGSTEAFF. The CDR3, as DNA: TGTGCCAGTAGCCCTCCTCAGGGATCGCTACCCGGGAGCACTGAAGCTTTCTTT.

This clone occurred a few times. The chain recombines TRBV7-2 with TRBJ2-1; D is possibly TRBD1 (5 bases). The germline V gene has CDR1 SGHTA and CDR2 FQGNSA. This CDR3 has 16 amino acids. The V end lost 0 bases, the J end lost 6 bases, and 15 bases lay between the germline ends. CDR3 in amino acids: CASSLAGVRASNEQFF. The CDR3, as DNA: TGTGCCAGCAGCTTAGCTGGGGTCAGGGCCTCCAATGAGCAGTTCTTC. The full variable domain, with the rest looked up from reference TRBV7-2 and TRBJ2-1, is GAGVSQSPSNKVTEKGKDVELRCDPISGHTALYWYRQSLGQGLEFLIYFQGNSAPDKSGLPSDRFSAERTGGSVSTLTIQRTQQEDSAVYLCASSLAGVRASNEQFFGPGTRLTVL.